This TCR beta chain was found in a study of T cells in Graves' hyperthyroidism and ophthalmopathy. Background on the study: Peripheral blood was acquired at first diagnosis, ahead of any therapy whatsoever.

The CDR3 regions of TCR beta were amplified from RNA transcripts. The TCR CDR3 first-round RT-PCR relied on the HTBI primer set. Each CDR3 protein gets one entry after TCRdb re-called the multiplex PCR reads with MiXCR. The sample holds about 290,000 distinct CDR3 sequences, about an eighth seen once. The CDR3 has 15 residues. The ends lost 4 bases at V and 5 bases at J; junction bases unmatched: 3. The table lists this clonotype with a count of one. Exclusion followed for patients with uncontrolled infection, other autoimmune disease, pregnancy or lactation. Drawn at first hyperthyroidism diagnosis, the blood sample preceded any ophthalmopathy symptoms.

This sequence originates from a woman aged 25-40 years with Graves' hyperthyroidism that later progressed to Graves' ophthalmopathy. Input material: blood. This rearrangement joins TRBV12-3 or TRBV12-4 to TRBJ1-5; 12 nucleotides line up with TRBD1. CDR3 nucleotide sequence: TGTGCCAGCAGTTGGGGACAGGGGGCAGATCAGCCCCAGCATTTT. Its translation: CASSWGQGADQPQHF.